This TCR beta chain was retrieved from a study of graft-versus-host responses after intestinal transplantation. Study overall: Recipients uniformly received anti-thymocyte globulin induction, followed by tacrolimus and steroids for roughly 3 years.

The CDR3 is 12 amino acids. Looked up from germline, CDR1 is MNHNS and CDR2 is SASEGT. The V gene lost 6 bases and the J gene lost 7 bases, with 10 bases spanning the gap. Assay: immunoSEQ multiplex PCR; the TCRdb copy retains only in-frame clones and omits some. The data hold fewer than 10,000 clones, with about 97% observed a single time. The study, taken as a whole, reports: The study found high graft-versus-host to host-versus-graft clonal ratios in allografts of patients with graft-donor T cell macrochimerism. Recipient marrow harbored GvH clones, some of which surfaced first in ileum or blood.

On this clone: The target antigen is unknown.

The source of this sequence is a human patient who received an intestinal transplant, so some T cells may come from the graft donor. The V gene is TRBV6-1, the J gene TRBJ1-5; the D is unclear. This sample comprised PBMCs, obtained 23 days after intestinal transplant. DNA of the CDR3: TGTGCCAGCAGAACAGACAACCAGCCCCAGCATTTT. Its protein product is CASRTDNQPQHF.